This T cell receptor beta chain was recovered during a study of blood T cell repertoires in COVID-19. In the study overall: PBMCs, B-cell-depleted T cells, or T cells were the source of the cDNA or gDNA that made up the material.

In its sample, this clone was seen a few times. Profiled with immunoSEQ multiplex PCR; TCRdb holds only in-frame clones, not every one. The sample holds roughly 110,000 clones; around 89% are singletons and the top ten take around 6.5%. Sequenced input: peripheral blood. This receptor was taken from a man aged 45-60 years with active or convalescent COVID-19.

CDR3 coding DNA: TGTGCCAGCAGCTTAGACGGGTTGGCGGGAGCCGCCACAGATACGCAGTATTTT. Amino acids: CASSLDGLAGAATDTQYF. J is TRBJ2-3 and V is TRBV7-2; 7 positions match TRBD2. The V gene's germline CDR1 is SGHTA and CDR2 FQGNSA. There are 18 residues in the CDR3. The V and J ends lost 1 base and 2 bases, in that order; junction bases with no gene match: 12.